Each of the 24 T cell receptor beta chains below was sequenced from the same sample in a study of T-cell memory formation after mild COVID-19. TCRdb passed the 5' RACE reads through MiXCR, listing each CDR3 protein once. The data show around 340,000 distinct CDR3 sequences, roughly 13% seen once. Sequencing was carried out using PBMCs or a T cell subset sorted from them (not recorded which). The receptor source for this set is a man aged 18 to 29 who had mild COVID-19 (a few samples of this study predate the infection). Cell type and time point are not known.

This clonotype has ten or more counts. This rearrangement joins TRBV28 to TRBJ1-2; tentative D call: TRBD1 (5 bases). V was cut by 2 bases and J by 3 bases, with 19 bases left in between. Germline V gene data show CDR1 as MDHEN and CDR2 as SYDVKM. This CDR3 contains 17 residues. The DNA for the CDR3 is TGTGCCAGCAGTTTAGGGCCACAGGCGCTGATACACTATGGCTACACCTTC. It yields the protein CASSLGPQALIHYGYTF.

V usage is TRBV7-8 and J usage is TRBJ2-3; no clear D gene. The CDR3 covers 16 residues. Trimming left V 1 base short and J 1 base short, with 12 bases between. The germline CDR1 and CDR2 sequences are SGHVS and FQNEAQ. The CDR3 loop is CASSLGRLPRTDTQYF. CDR3 sequence (DNA): TGTGCCAGCAGCTTAGGGCGACTTCCTCGCACAGATACGCAGTATTTT.

The chain uses TRBV5-5 and TRBJ1-1; no clear D gene. V was pared by 4 bases and J by 0 bases, with 13 bases between. Germline V lookup: CDR1 SGHKS, CDR2 YYEKEE (reference sequence). This CDR3 spans 15 amino acids. As DNA, the CDR3 is TGTGCCAGCAGCCCCCGGGTGCAGCTGAACACTGAAGCTTTCTTT. The encoded protein is CASSPRVQLNTEAFF.

This clonotype was counted ten times or more. This chain links TRBV15 with TRBJ1-2, with a possible D match to TRBD1 (5 bases). Germline V gene lookup returns CDR1 LNHNV and CDR2 YYDKDF (reference sequence). The CDR3 runs 15 residues. Trimming took 0 bases from V and 2 from J, leaving 10 bases between them. CDR3 residues: CATSRDKGRNYGYTF. The CDR3, as DNA: TGTGCCACCAGCAGAGACAAGGGGCGGAACTATGGCTACACCTTC.

J is TRBJ2-5 and V is TRBV11-2; D may be TRBD2 (6 bases). CDR1 is SGHAT, CDR2 FQNNGV, per germline. V was clipped by 4 bases and J by 7 bases, with 10 bases between them. The CDR3 totals 12 residues. The CDR3 reads CASSWGVGTQYF. CDR3 sequence (DNA): TGTGCCAGCAGCTGGGGGGTCGGGACCCAGTACTTC.

The chain uses TRBV12-3 or TRBV12-4 and TRBJ1-1; D possibly corresponds to TRBD1 (5 bases). V was pared by 6 bases and J by 7 bases, with 12 bases between. The CDR3 sequence is 12 residues long. The CDR3 DNA follows: TGTGCCAGCAGCCCGGAGGGGAATGAAGCTTTCTTT. Translating it yields CASSPEGNEAFF.

This clonotype was detected once. The chain carries TRBV12-3 or TRBV12-4 and TRBJ2-2, with TRBD1 matching 9 bases. The V segment lost 6 bases and the J segment 6 bases; nucleotides outside the gene matches: 8. This CDR3 has 15 residues. The CDR3 here is CASSHRDRAAGELFF. The CDR3 DNA reads TGTGCCAGCAGCCATAGGGACAGGGCGGCCGGGGAGCTGTTTTTT.

This clonotype turned up a few times. The chain employs TRBV7-2 and TRBJ2-7; weak D call: TRBD2 (6 bases). Germline V gene sequence: CDR1 SGHTA, CDR2 FQGNSA. This CDR3 contains 14 residues. V was clipped by 5 bases and J by 7 bases, with 18 bases between them. The CDR3 loop reads CASSRGGTLGEQYF. CDR3 bases: TGTGCCAGCAGCCGAGGAGGGACCCTAGGGGAGCAGTACTTC.

In this sample, this clonotype turned up a few times. This chain joins TRBV12-3 or TRBV12-4 and TRBJ2-2, with unresolved D. V was shortened by 3 bases and J by 7 bases, with 9 bases between the two germline ends. CDR3 length equals 13 residues. Here the CDR3 reads CASSFTQVGELFF. CDR3 bases: TGTGCCAGCAGTTTCACGCAAGTCGGGGAGCTGTTTTTT.

Many counts were recorded for this clonotype. At one end the junction does not follow the germline gene, possibly because of a read error. The chain links TRBV5-1 to TRBJ2-3; 7 bases are a match to TRBD2. The germline V gene encodes CDR1 SGHRS and CDR2 YFSETQ. This CDR3 has 14 residues. The CDR3 is CASSLGGGTDTQYF. In DNA, the CDR3 is TGTGCCAGCAGCTTGGGCGGGGGAACGGATACGCAGTATTTT.

This chain connects TRBV12-3 or TRBV12-4 to TRBJ2-5; 11 bases match TRBD2. CDR3 length: 15 amino acids. The junction had 8 bases not matched to a gene; V was cut back by 5 bases and J by 6 bases. The CDR3 reads CASSLTSGASKTQYF. DNA for the CDR3: TGTGCCAGCAGTCTGACTAGCGGGGCTTCAAAGACCCAGTACTTC.

This clonotype was seen only a few times. The rearrangement joins TRBV5-1 to TRBJ2-5; D gene uncertain. The CDR3 is 13 residues long. V lost 8 bases, J lost 2 bases, and 13 bases lay in between. CDR1 is SGHRS, CDR2 YFSETQ, per germline. This chain's CDR3 is CASSSAFQETQYF. The CDR3 region has the DNA TGCGCCAGTTCTTCGGCATTTCAAGAGACCCAGTACTTC.

CDR3 in DNA: TGTGCCAGCAGCTTTCTGGGGGCAAATCCCTATAATTCACCCCTCCACTTT. It is translated as CASSFLGANPYNSPLHF. The chain couples TRBV11-2 to TRBJ1-6, with D maybe TRBD1 (6 bases). Germline CDR1 reads SGHAT; CDR2 reads FQNNGV. CDR3 length: 17 residues. V was shortened by 3 bases and J by 2 bases, with 14 bases between the two germline ends.

The chain uses TRBV19 and TRBJ2-1; D is ambiguous. Trimming removed 3 bases at V and 2 bases at J, with 14 bases between. CDR3 length: 16 residues. CDR1 LNHDA and CDR2 SQIVND come from the germline V gene (reference sequence). DNA of the CDR3: TGTGCCAGTAGTATCCTCCATCTCGCTACCTACAATGAGCAGTTCTTC. The encoded protein is CASSILHLATYNEQFF.

The chain has TRBV11-2 and TRBJ2-5, with TRBD2 identical over 10 bases. The germline gives CDR1 SGHAT, CDR2 FQNNGV. V dropped 8 bases and J dropped 4; count of bases not matched to a gene: 7. This CDR3 comprises 14 residues. This CDR3 reads CASGPGLALETQYF. CDR3 bases: TGTGCCAGCGGCCCGGGACTAGCGTTAGAGACCCAGTACTTC. Full variable domain (rest looked up from reference TRBV11-2 and TRBJ2-5): EAGVAQSPRYKIIEKRQSVAFWCNPISGHATLYWYQQILGQGPKLLIQFQNNGVVDDSQLPKDRFSAERLKGVDSTLKIQPAKLEDSAVYLCASGPGLALETQYFGPGTRLLVL.

V and J are TRBV5-1 and TRBJ2-5; 7 bases fit TRBD2. The germline V gene encodes CDR1 SGHRS and CDR2 YFSETQ. V lost 5 bases to trimming and J lost 5 bases; unmatched junction nucleotides: 6. CDR3 size: 13 residues. Here the CDR3 reads CASRTPGGETQYF. The DNA for the CDR3 is TGCGCCAGCAGAACACCCGGGGGGGAGACCCAGTACTTC.

This clonotype was recorded a few times. The rearrangement joins TRBV29-1 to TRBJ2-3; possible D gene TRBD2, 5 bases. Trimming removed 3 bases from V and 4 bases from J, with 8 bases in between. Germline V gene data show CDR1 as SQVTM and CDR2 as ANQGSEA. This CDR3 contains 12 residues. The CDR3 DNA reads as TGCAGCGTTGAGATCGGGGCAGATACGCAGTATTTT. It encodes CSVEIGADTQYF.

In its sample, this clonotype was seen many times. The CDR3 region has the DNA TGTGCCAGCAGCGGGGGCCGAGATACGCAGTATTTT. It encodes CASSGGRDTQYF. The gene calls are TRBV5-4 and TRBJ2-3; maybe TRBD1 (6 bases). V was cut by 4 bases and J by 5 bases, with 8 bases left in between. Germline V gene lookup returns CDR1 SGHNT and CDR2 YYREEE (reference sequence). This CDR3 is 12 amino acids long.

CDR3 sequence: CSAPNPETGNTEAFF. Here the CDR3 DNA reads TGCAGTGCCCCGAATCCAGAGACAGGGAACACTGAAGCTTTCTTT. The V and J genes are TRBV20-1 and TRBJ1-1, with D possibly being TRBD1 (6 bases). The CDR3 extends over 15 amino acids. The germline gives CDR1 DFQATT, CDR2 SNEGSKA (reference sequence). V gave up 6 bases and J gave up 1 base, with 18 bases separating them.

The CDR3 region has the DNA TGTGCCAGCAGGGAAGGGGGTAGCGACCCGACCATATATTTT. Its protein product is CASREGGSDPTIYF. The rearrangement uses TRBV4-2 and TRBJ1-3, with D possibly TRBD1 on 6 matching bases. Germline V gene sequence: CDR1 LGHNA, CDR2 YNFKEQ. The CDR3 contains 14 residues. Deletions cut 6 bases from V and 10 bases from J, with 19 bases between.

This clonotype was counted only a few times. The J gene is TRBJ2-5, the V gene TRBV5-4; D possibly corresponds to TRBD2 (5 bases). Trimming took 2 bases from V and 3 from J, leaving 20 bases between them. Germline CDR1 SGHNT, CDR2 YYREEE (reference sequence). This CDR3 has 17 residues. This CDR3 is CASSFRTPLAAKETQYF. The CDR3 DNA is TGTGCCAGCAGCTTCAGGACTCCCCTAGCCGCCAAAGAGACCCAGTACTTC.

The chain couples TRBV6-1 to TRBJ1-1, with no clear D. The CDR3 loop spans 14 amino acids. V lost 3 bases to trimming and J lost 2 bases, with 10 bases between them. Germline V gene data show CDR1 as MNHNS and CDR2 as SASEGT. The CDR3 is CASSDVAENTEAFF. The CDR3 DNA reads TGTGCCAGCAGTGATGTTGCAGAAAACACTGAAGCTTTCTTT.

The chain combines TRBV5-1 with TRBJ1-2, with a weak D call TRBD1 (5 bases). Germline loops: CDR1 SGHRS, CDR2 YFSETQ. The V and J ends lost 0 bases and 4 bases respectively, with 7 bases between them. The CDR3 is made up of 13 amino acids. The CDR3, as DNA: TGCGCCAGCAGCTTGGATGGGACCTATGGCTACACCTTC. This translates into CASSLDGTYGYTF.

This sequence joins TRBV12-3 or TRBV12-4 and TRBJ2-3; possibly TRBD2 for D (6 bases). The V end was cut by 3 bases, the J end by 4 bases, with 14 bases between. The CDR3 sequence is 15 residues long. The CDR3 DNA is TGTGCCAGCAGTTTCCGCGGGGCCGGGGCAGATACGCAGTATTTT. Translation: CASSFRGAGADTQYF.